One TCR beta chain is described in this entry. No antigen is known for it. The PCR employed 60 Vbeta primers together with 13 Jbeta primers. The repertoire was sequenced with immunoSEQ multiplex PCR; TCRdb's copy has only in-frame clones and lacks some. The table lists some 120,000 clones, approximately 75% of them singletons. The record originates from a study of cytomegalovirus exposure and HLA in healthy donors. The study's findings and limits: When analyzed later, the rates of TCR association showed variation by HLA locus, with DRB1 the most and HLA-C the fewest. Analysis was performed later, and it showed HLA-associated TCR beta chains to be more clonally expanded than equally common others.

The CDR3 runs to 16 residues. V was pared by 4 bases and J by 1 base, with 16 bases between. The germline CDR1 and CDR2 sequences are MNHEY and SVGAGI. The sequence came from a woman in her forties or fifties in good health and CMV-seronegative. The V gene is TRBV6-5, the J gene TRBJ1-2, with D perhaps matching TRBD1 (5 bases). The specimen was PBMCs. DNA for the CDR3: TGTGCCAGCAGTTCCCCTGGACAACCTAGTAACTATGGCTACACCTTC. Residues: CASSSPGQPSNYGYTF.